The 28 T cell receptor beta chains given below trace back to one sample, sequenced in a study of blood T cell repertoires in COVID-19 (dated by TCRdb to about 2020). Libraries were prepared through the immunoSEQ multiplex PCR assay. TCRdb took this table from immuneACCESS and kept in-frame rearrangements with V and J called. Such tables lack part of the clones; where checked against another copy, unresolved V genes explain under half of the gap, and the rest is unexplained. This sample is represented by approximately 250,000 clones; approximately 84% of them were singletons. The top ten clonotypes cover roughly 8.6% of the sample. Sequencing was performed on peripheral blood. The origin of the receptors is a human donor in a cohort sampled during active COVID-19.

The rearrangement joins TRBV5-1 to TRBJ1-4; TRBD1 agrees at 8 bases. Germline-derived CDR1 and CDR2 are SGHRS and YFSETQ. The CDR3 consists of 16 residues. Germline trimming cut 4 bases from V and 0 bases from J; bases unmatched to any gene: 5. The CDR3 coding sequence is TGCGCCAGCAGCCCGGGACAGGTTGCAACTAATGAAAAACTGTTTTTT. Amino acids: CASSPGQVATNEKLFF.

The chain couples TRBV6-5 to TRBJ2-7; maybe TRBD2 (6 bases). The germline V gene encodes CDR1 MNHEY and CDR2 SVGAGI. The germline V and J ends were trimmed by 2 bases and 6 bases, with 11 bases remaining between them. The length of the CDR3 is 13 residues. The DNA for the CDR3 is TGTGCCAGCAGTTACGGCGGGGCCGGCGAGCAGTACTTC. Encoded protein: CASSYGGAGEQYF.

J is TRBJ2-3 and V is TRBV27, with TRBD2 as a possible D gene (6 bases). Trimming left V 4 bases short and J 2 bases short, with 19 bases between. Germline CDR1 reads MNHEY; CDR2 reads SMNVEV (reference sequence). This CDR3 contains 17 residues. In DNA form, the CDR3 reads TGTGCCAGCAGTTCCTTGGGTAGCGGACGACTCACAGATACGCAGTATTTT. Protein: CASSSLGSGRLTDTQYF.

This chain connects TRBV10-3 to TRBJ1-1; 7 bases agree with TRBD1. The CDR3 contains 16 residues. Germline V CDR1 and CDR2: ENHRY, SYGVKD. V lost 2 bases to trimming and J lost 0 bases; unmatched junction nucleotides: 6. CDR3: CAISETGTVMNTEAFF. CDR3 nucleotides: TGTGCCATCAGTGAGACCGGGACAGTCATGAACACTGAAGCTTTCTTT.

The genes are TRBV28 and TRBJ2-7; a possible D gene is TRBD1 (6 bases). From germline, CDR1 is MDHEN and CDR2 SYDVKM. This CDR3 contains 13 residues. CDR3 sequence: CAADTGRIAEQYF. In DNA form, the CDR3 reads TGTGCGGCGGACACAGGGCGCATTGCCGAGCAGTACTTC.

The chain recombines TRBV5-6 with TRBJ2-7; 7 bases line up with TRBD1. Germline V gene sequence: CDR1 SGHDT, CDR2 YYEEEE. V gave up 4 bases and J gave up 6 bases; unmatched junction bases: 7. CDR3 size: 13 residues. Here the CDR3 DNA reads TGTGCCAGCAGCGATTCTAGGGGGCTCGAGCAGTACTTC. Translated: CASSDSRGLEQYF.

This clone was found many times. The rearrangement links TRBV12-5 to TRBJ1-1; 7 positions agree with TRBD1. Germline assignment: CDR1 LGHNT and CDR2 FRNRAP. With V trimmed by 5 bases and J by 4 bases, 7 bases remained unmatched. The CDR3 consists of 14 residues. CDR3 protein: CASGGTAGGTEAFF. CDR3 nucleotides: TGTGCTAGTGGTGGGACTGCAGGGGGCACTGAAGCTTTCTTT.

This clone has a handful of counts. The chain employs TRBV6-4 and TRBJ2-3; D not certain. The CDR3 runs 15 residues. Germline V gene sequence: CDR1 MRHNA, CDR2 SNTAGT. V was shortened by 6 bases and J by 2 bases, with 15 bases between the two germline ends. The CDR3 sequence is CASRRHSQSTDTQYF. The CDR3 DNA follows: TGTGCCAGCAGGAGACACTCCCAGTCCACAGATACGCAGTATTTT.

This clone was recorded at least ten times. The chain is built from TRBV12-5 and TRBJ1-1; no firm D call. Germline assignment: CDR1 LGHNT and CDR2 FRNRAP. The CDR3 has 14 residues. The ends were cut back, 2 bases at V and 4 bases at J, with 11 bases in the middle. The CDR3 region is CASGLTSGTTEAFF. The DNA for the CDR3 is TGTGCTAGTGGTTTGACCTCAGGAACCACTGAAGCTTTCTTT.

The chain joins TRBV19 to TRBJ1-5, with D tentatively TRBD1 (6 bases). The germline V and J ends were trimmed by 11 bases and 5 bases, with 10 bases remaining between them. In germline, CDR1 is LNHDA, CDR2 SQIVND (reference sequence). The CDR3 runs to 11 residues. The CDR3 DNA follows: TGTGCCGGCGGACAGTATCAGCCCCAGCATTTT. Translating gives CAGGQYQPQHF.

This clone was observed a handful of times. The chain employs TRBV4-1 and TRBJ1-1; D may be TRBD1 (5 bases). V lost 2 bases and J lost 0, with 16 bases in between. CDR1 MGHRA and CDR2 YSYEKL come from the germline V gene. CDR3 size: 17 residues. The CDR3 is CASSQLDLVRVNTEAFF. The CDR3 coding sequence is TGCGCCAGCAGCCAATTAGATCTTGTCAGGGTGAACACTGAAGCTTTCTTT.

The V gene is TRBV6-5, the J gene TRBJ1-1; a possible D gene is TRBD1 (6 bases). The CDR3 contains 14 residues. Germline loops: CDR1 MNHEY, CDR2 SVGAGI. V shed 4 bases and J shed 1 base, with 10 bases lying between them. The CDR3 protein is CASSSDRRNTEAFF. The CDR3 nucleotides are TGTGCCAGCAGTTCCGACAGGAGGAACACTGAAGCTTTCTTT.

The V call is TRBV12-1, the J call TRBJ2-3; TRBD2 is the table's D call, not checked against the DNA. TRBV12-1 is annotated as a pseudogene. This CDR3 has 16 residues. The CDR3 spells CASSSLAGGSTDTQYF. CDR3 bases: TGTGCCAGCAGCTCATTAGCGGGGGGGAGCACAGATACGCAGTATTTT.

The rearrangement joins TRBV4-1 to TRBJ2-3, with 8 bases matching TRBD1. The length of the CDR3 is 15 residues. With V trimmed by 4 bases and J by 2 bases, 5 bases remained unmatched. CDR1 MGHRA and CDR2 YSYEKL come from the germline V gene. CDR3 sequence (DNA): TGCGCCAGCAGCCCGACAGGGGTGTTCACAGATACGCAGTATTTT. Its translation: CASSPTGVFTDTQYF.

This chain uses TRBV7-9 with TRBJ2-3, with 9 bases lining up with TRBD1. The CDR3 is made up of 15 amino acids. V lost 4 bases and J lost 2; bases outside the gene matches: 4. The germline V gene encodes CDR1 SEHNR and CDR2 FQNEAQ (reference sequence). In DNA, the CDR3 is TGTGCCAGCAGCTCAGGGACAGGGCTCACAGATACGCAGTATTTT. Translation: CASSSGTGLTDTQYF.

The chain links TRBV7-6 to TRBJ1-6; 9 positions match TRBD1. J was trimmed by 9 bases and V by 3 bases; bases with no gene match: 9. Germline CDR1 is SGHVS and CDR2 is FNYEAQ. The length of the CDR3 is 16 residues. The CDR3 coding sequence is TGTGCCAGCAGCTTCGGATCGGGACAGGGTAGTTCACCCCTCCACTTT. This gives the protein CASSFGSGQGSSPLHF.

The chain recombines TRBV19 with TRBJ1-3; D uncertain. The germline gives CDR1 LNHDA, CDR2 SQIVND (reference sequence). This CDR3 has 11 residues. V dropped 7 bases and J dropped 4 bases, with 5 bases sitting between them. As DNA, the CDR3 is TGTGCCAGTATTGCGGGAAACACCATATATTTT. Translation: CASIAGNTIYF.

J is TRBJ2-2 and V is TRBV29-1, with 8 bases aligning to TRBD1. The CDR3 has 12 amino acids. Unmatched junction bases numbered 3, after V lost 6 bases and J lost 6 bases. CDR1 and CDR2 from the germline V gene are SQVTM and ANQGSEA. The chain's CDR3 is CSVGQVAGELFF. CDR3 bases: TGCAGCGTGGGACAGGTGGCCGGGGAGCTGTTTTTT.

The J gene is TRBJ2-5, the V gene TRBV5-5; 16 nucleotides match TRBD2. The CDR3 consists of 18 residues. Germline-derived CDR1 and CDR2 are SGHKS and YYEKEE (reference sequence). J gave up 4 bases and V 5 bases, and 11 bases lay outside the gene matches. The CDR3, as DNA: TGTGCCAGCAGGCATACTCCGGGACTAGCGGGGGGGCGAGAGACCCAGTACTTC. This codes for CASRHTPGLAGGRETQYF.

In nucleotides, the CDR3 is TGTGCCAGCAGTTTGACAGGGGTTCAGCCCCAGCATTTT. Protein: CASSLTGVQPQHF. The V call is TRBV12-3 or TRBV12-4, the J call TRBJ1-5; 8 bases line up with TRBD1. V dropped 3 bases and J dropped 6; count of bases not matched to a gene: 1. The CDR3 spans 13 residues.

J is TRBJ2-7 and V is TRBV14, with D unclear. Trimming shortened V by 2 bases and J by 1 base, and 15 bases separated the two germline ends. Germline lookup yields CDR1 SGHDN and CDR2 FVKESK. This CDR3 is built from 16 residues. The CDR3 here is CASSQLDGAVSYEQYF. Here the CDR3 DNA reads TGTGCCAGCAGCCAATTAGACGGAGCCGTATCCTACGAGCAGTACTTC.

The chain carries TRBV9 and TRBJ2-1; D is possibly TRBD2 (6 bases). The CDR3 runs 15 residues. Germline values: CDR1 SGDLS, CDR2 YYNGEE. Trimming took 0 bases from V and 11 from J, leaving 18 bases between them. In DNA form, the CDR3 reads TGTGCCAGCAGCGTAGGGGGGACTCACCCCGACCAGCAGTTCTTC. It specifies CASSVGGTHPDQQFF.

V and J are TRBV7-2 and TRBJ2-1, with 11 bases aligning to TRBD2. This CDR3 has 14 residues. Germline loops: CDR1 SGHTA, CDR2 FQGNSA. V lost 5 bases to trimming and J lost 6 bases; unmatched junction nucleotides: 3. The CDR3 is CASSLGLAGNEQFF. The CDR3 DNA reads TGTGCCAGCAGCCTCGGACTAGCGGGCAATGAGCAGTTCTTC.

The chain combines TRBV19 with TRBJ1-4; D is possibly TRBD1 (6 bases). Trimming removed 5 bases from V and 0 bases from J, with 10 bases in between. The CDR3 covers 15 residues. Germline V gives CDR1 LNHDA, CDR2 SQIVND (reference sequence). The DNA for the CDR3 is TGTGCCAGTAGTCTCGAGGGGGCAACTAATGAAAAACTGTTTTTT. It translates to CASSLEGATNEKLFF.

This chain joins TRBV4-2 and TRBJ2-2; the D is unclear. CDR3 length equals 14 residues. The V end was cut by 0 bases, the J end by 6 bases, with 8 bases between. CDR1 and CDR2 from the germline V gene are LGHNA and YNFKEQ. Here the CDR3 reads CASSQDEIPGELFF. The CDR3 DNA sequence: TGTGCCAGCAGCCAAGATGAGATACCCGGGGAGCTGTTTTTT.

The chain's CDR3 is CASSTDTNTEAFF. The DNA of the CDR3 is TGCGCCAGCAGCACGGACACGAACACTGAAGCTTTCTTT. J is TRBJ1-1 and V is TRBV5-1, with TRBD1 as a possible D gene (5 bases). The germline CDR1 and CDR2 sequences are SGHRS and YFSETQ. V lost 4 bases and J 1 base, leaving 8 bases between the germline ends. The CDR3 runs to 13 residues. Complete variable domain (other parts from reference TRBV5-1 and TRBJ1-1): KAGVTQTPRYLIKTRGQQVTLSCSPISGHRSVSWYQQTPGQGLQFLFEYFSETQRNKGNFPGRFSGRQFSNSRSEMNVSTLELGDSALYLCASSTDTNTEAFFGQGTRLTVV.

The chain couples TRBV7-2 to TRBJ1-2; 10 bases map to TRBD1. The trim removed 1 base at V and 2 bases at J, leaving 7 bases unmatched. CDR1 is SGHTA, CDR2 FQGNSA, per germline. The CDR3 spans 17 residues. The CDR3 region has the DNA TGTGCCAGCAGCTTAGACAGGACAGGGGGTAAAAACTATGGCTACACCTTC. Translation gives CASSLDRTGGKNYGYTF. Based on the CDR3 plus reference TRBV7-2 and TRBJ1-2, the full variable domain is GAGVSQSPSNKVTEKGKDVELRCDPISGHTALYWYRQSLGQGLEFLIYFQGNSAPDKSGLPSDRFSAERTGGSVSTLTIQRTQQEDSAVYLCASSLDRTGGKNYGYTFGSGTRLTVV.

The V and J genes are TRBV5-1 and TRBJ2-1; tentatively, D is TRBD1 (5 bases). The CDR3 totals 15 residues. In germline, CDR1 is SGHRS, CDR2 YFSETQ. The germline V and J ends were trimmed by 5 bases and 0 bases, with 12 bases remaining between them. The CDR3 region has the DNA TGCGCCAGCAGGGCCACAGGAAGCTCCTACAATGAGCAGTTCTTC. Residues: CASRATGSSYNEQFF.